This note documents a single T cell receptor beta chain sequence. Its target is unknown. Trimming cost V 1 base and J 8 bases; bases outside gene matches: 9. Germline V gene sequence: CDR1 SNHLY, CDR2 FYNNEI. This CDR3 spans 16 amino acids. This record belongs to a study of T cell responses to AZD1222 COVID-19 vaccine. Study summary: Samples with a second dose at about 4 or about 12 weeks were pooled together. Study findings and constraints: Spike-specific TCR breadth and depth were elevated following two AZD1222 doses. Sampling captured repertoires only after the peak T cell response. Recipients of AZD1222 seropositive at baseline numbered only 5 to 7.

Clones were sequenced by immunoSEQ multiplex PCR, and TCRdb holds only the in-frame ones, with some missing. The sample yields about 74,000 clones, just over 85% seen once. The receptor's source is an adult in good health. The chain combines TRBV2 with TRBJ2-1; TRBD2 matches at 9 bases. The sample consisted of peripheral blood, taken on day 0 of AZD1222 vaccination. Written as DNA, the CDR3 is TGTGCCAGCAGTGAAGATACGGCGGGAGGGTTCTATGAGCAGTTCTTC. This codes for CASSEDTAGGFYEQFF.